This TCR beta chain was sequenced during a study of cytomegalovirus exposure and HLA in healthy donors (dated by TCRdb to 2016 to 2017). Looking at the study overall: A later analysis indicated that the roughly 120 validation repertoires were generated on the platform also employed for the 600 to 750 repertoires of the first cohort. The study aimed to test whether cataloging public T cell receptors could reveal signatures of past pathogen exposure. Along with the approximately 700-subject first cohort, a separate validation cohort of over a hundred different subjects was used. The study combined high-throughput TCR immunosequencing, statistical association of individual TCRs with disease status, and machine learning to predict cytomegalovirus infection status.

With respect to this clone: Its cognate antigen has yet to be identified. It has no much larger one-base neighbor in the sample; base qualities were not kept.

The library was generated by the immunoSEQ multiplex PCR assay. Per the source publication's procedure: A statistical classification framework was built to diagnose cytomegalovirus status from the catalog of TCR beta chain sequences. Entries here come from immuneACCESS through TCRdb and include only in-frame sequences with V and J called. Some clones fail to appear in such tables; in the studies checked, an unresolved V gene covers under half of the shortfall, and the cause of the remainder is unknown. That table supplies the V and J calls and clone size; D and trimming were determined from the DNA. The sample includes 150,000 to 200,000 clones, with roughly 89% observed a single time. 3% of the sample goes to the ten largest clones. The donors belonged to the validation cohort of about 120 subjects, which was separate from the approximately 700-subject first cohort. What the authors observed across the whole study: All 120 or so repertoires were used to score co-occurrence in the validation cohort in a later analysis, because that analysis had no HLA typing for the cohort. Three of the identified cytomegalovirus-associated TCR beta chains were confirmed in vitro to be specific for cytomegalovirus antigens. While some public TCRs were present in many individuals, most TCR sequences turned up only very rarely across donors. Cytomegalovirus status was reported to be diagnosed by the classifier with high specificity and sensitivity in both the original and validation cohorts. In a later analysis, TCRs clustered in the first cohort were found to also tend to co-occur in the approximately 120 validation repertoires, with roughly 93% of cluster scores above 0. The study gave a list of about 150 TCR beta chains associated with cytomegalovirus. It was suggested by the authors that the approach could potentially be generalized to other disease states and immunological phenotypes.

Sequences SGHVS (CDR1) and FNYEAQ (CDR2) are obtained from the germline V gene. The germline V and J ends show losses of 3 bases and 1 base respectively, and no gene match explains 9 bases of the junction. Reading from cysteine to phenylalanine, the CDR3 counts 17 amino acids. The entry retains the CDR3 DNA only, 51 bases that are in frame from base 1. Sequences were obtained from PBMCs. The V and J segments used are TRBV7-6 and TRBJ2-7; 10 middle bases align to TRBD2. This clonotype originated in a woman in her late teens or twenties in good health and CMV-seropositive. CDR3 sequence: CASSFNPGLARSYEQYF. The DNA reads TGTGCCAGCAGCTTTAACCCGGGACTAGCGCGTTCCTACGAGCAGTACTTC.